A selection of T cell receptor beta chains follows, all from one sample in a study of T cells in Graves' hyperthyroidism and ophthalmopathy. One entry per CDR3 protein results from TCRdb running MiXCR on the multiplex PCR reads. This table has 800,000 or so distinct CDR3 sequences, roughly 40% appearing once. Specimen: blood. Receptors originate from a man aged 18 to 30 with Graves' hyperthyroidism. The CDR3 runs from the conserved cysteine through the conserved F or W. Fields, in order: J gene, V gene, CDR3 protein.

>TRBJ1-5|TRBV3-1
CASSFRYNQPQHF
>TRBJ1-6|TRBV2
CASIVRSGYNSPLHF
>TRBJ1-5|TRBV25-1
CASSGAFSNQPQHF
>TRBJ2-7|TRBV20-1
CSALLSGSSYEQYF
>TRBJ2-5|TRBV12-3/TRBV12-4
CASSLGYYTSF
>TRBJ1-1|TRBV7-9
CASSLVLEVTEAFF
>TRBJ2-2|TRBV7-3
CASSFNGGANTGELFF
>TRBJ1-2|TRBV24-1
CASSAQGGFGYGYTF
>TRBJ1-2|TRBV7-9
CASSNSDGNYGYTF
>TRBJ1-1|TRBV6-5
CASSYSKVTEDFF
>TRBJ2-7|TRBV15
CATSKASGPTYEQYF
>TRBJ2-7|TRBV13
CASSLGGRSYEQCF
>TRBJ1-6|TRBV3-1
CASSPYVGSYNSPLHF
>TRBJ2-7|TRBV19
CASSQDAWAGEQYF
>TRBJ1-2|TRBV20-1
CSARAAGAYGYTF
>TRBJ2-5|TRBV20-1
CSASHQETQYF
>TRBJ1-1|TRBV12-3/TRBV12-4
CASSHTTGRTEAFF
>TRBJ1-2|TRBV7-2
CASSPSGYGYTF
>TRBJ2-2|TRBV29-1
CSVTGTGIAGELFF
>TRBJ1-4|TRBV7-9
CASSLLPGFQEKLFF
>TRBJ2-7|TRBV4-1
CASSQDPGQGADEQYF
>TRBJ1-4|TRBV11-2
CASLPTGTGWANEKLFF
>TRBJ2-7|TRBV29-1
CSVDLGTGSYEQYF
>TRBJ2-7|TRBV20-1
CSARGQGGLYEQYF
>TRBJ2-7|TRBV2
CASSVPEDEQYF
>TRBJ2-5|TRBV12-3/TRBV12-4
CASSKDRKETQYF
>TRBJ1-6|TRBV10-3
CASSEETGGGSPLHF
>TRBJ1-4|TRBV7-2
CASSLVVSEKLFF
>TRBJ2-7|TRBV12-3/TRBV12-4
CAVGSIGYEQYF
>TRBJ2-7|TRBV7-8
CASSLWFLAYEQYF
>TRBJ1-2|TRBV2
CASSERDPNYGYTF
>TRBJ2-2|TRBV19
CASSMTRLAGGSGELFF
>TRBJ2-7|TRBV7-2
CASSSRGTLDEQYF
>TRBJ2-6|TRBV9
CASSIRTGPGANVLTF
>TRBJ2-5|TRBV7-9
CTSSFVGPETQYF
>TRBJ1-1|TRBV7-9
CASSQEFGGEAFF
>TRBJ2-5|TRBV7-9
CASSFSGEVETQYF
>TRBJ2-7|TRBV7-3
CASSYSYGQSPYEQYF
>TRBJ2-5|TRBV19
CASSIPGQGPLETQYF
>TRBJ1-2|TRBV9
CASSPLGQGYDYTF
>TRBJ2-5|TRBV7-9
CASSLDIQQETQYF
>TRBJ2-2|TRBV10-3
CAIRPTGRTGELFF
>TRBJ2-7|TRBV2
CASSASGGGSYEQYF
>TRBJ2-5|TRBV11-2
CASSLTGPQETQYF
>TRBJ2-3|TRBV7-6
CASSGGSTDTQYF
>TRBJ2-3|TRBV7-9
CASSARGPADTQYF
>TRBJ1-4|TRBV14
CASSQGYEKLFF
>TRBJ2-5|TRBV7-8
CATESVTGILRGTQYF